This record covers a single T cell receptor beta chain. Via MiXCR, TCRdb re-called the RACE reads, giving one row per CDR3 protein. The sample has about 77,000 distinct CDR3 sequences; approximately 8.6% are singletons. Time point in this sample: healthy volunteer bleed at 6 weeks. Unfractionated whole blood was the source of the extracted total RNA. This sample was taken from a study of human T cells and chemical hapten exposure. The CDR3 runs to 11 residues. V was shortened by 3 bases and J by 7 bases, with 7 bases between the two germline ends. Germline CDR1 reads LNHDA; CDR2 reads SQIVND (reference sequence).

The TCR sequence derives from a female donor in good health. Some clones in this sample may be carry-over from other donors' samples. V gene TRBV19 combines with J gene TRBJ2-7; D might be TRBD2 (5 bases). Sequencing was carried out using whole blood. CDR3 protein: CASSIRGEQYF. Here the CDR3 DNA reads TGTGCCAGTAGTATTCGAGGGGAGCAGTACTTC. Full variable domain (missing parts from reference TRBV19 and TRBJ2-7): DGGITQSPKYLFRKEGQNVTLSCEQNLNHDAMYWYRQDPGQGLRLIYYSQIVNDFQKGDIAEGYSVSREKKESFPLTVTSAQKNPTAFYLCASSIRGEQYFGPGTRLTVT.